The 28 T cell receptor beta chains listed next were all sequenced from one sample in a study of T cells in Graves' hyperthyroidism and ophthalmopathy. RNA transcripts served as the template for amplifying TCR beta CDR3 regions. The study used the HTBI primer set for a first-round RT-PCR of the TCR CDR3. TCRdb passed the multiplex PCR reads through MiXCR, listing each CDR3 protein once. The sample consists of roughly 750,000 distinct CDR3 sequences, approximately 16% of them appearing once. The source material was blood. The receptor source for this set is a man younger than 35 with Graves' hyperthyroidism.

The sample holds many counts of this clonotype. The CDR3 is CASSFTGPLTNEQFF. The CDR3 DNA reads TGTGCCAGCAGCTTCACAGGGCCCTTAACCAATGAGCAGTTCTTC. The gene calls are TRBV11-3 and TRBJ2-1; a possible D gene is TRBD1 (6 bases). The CDR3 is 15 amino acids. V shed 3 bases and J shed 6 bases, with 15 bases lying between them. CDR1 and CDR2 from the germline V gene are SGHNT and YENEEA.

V is TRBV12-3 or TRBV12-4 and J is TRBJ2-1; no definite D call. V was trimmed by 2 bases and J by 10 bases, leaving 9 bases between them. The CDR3 is 12 amino acids. The CDR3 region is CASSLNSYEQFF. CDR3 nucleotides: TGTGCCAGCAGTTTAAACAGCTACGAGCAGTTCTTC.

This clonotype was counted many times. The J gene is TRBJ2-5, the V gene TRBV28, with D possibly matching TRBD1 (8 bases). This CDR3 has 19 amino acids. Germline CDR1 and CDR2: MDHEN and SYDVKM. V lost 4 bases to trimming and J lost 1 base, with 25 bases between them. Written as DNA, the CDR3 is TGTGCCAGCAGTTGGGATTCATACAGGGGGGAGGGAGGCCAAGAGACCCAGTACTTC. Residues: CASSWDSYRGEGGQETQYF.

In its sample, this clonotype was seen a few times. The gene calls are TRBV20-1 and TRBJ2-7, with a weak D call TRBD2 (6 bases). The germline V and J ends were trimmed by 3 bases and 4 bases, with 13 bases remaining between them. From germline, CDR1 is DFQATT and CDR2 SNEGSKA (reference sequence). The CDR3 covers 13 residues. This chain's CDR3 is CSASDAGTYEQYF. The CDR3 bases are TGCAGTGCTAGCGACGCAGGGACTTACGAGCAGTACTTC.

The chain carries TRBV28 and TRBJ2-7; D is unresolved. The V end lost 7 bases, the J end lost 6 bases, and 16 bases lay between the germline ends. The CDR3 covers 13 residues. Per germline, CDR1 MDHEN and CDR2 SYDVKM. CDR3 in amino acids: CASKGTAPGEQYF. The CDR3 nucleotides read TGTGCCAGCAAGGGCACTGCCCCTGGCGAGCAGTACTTC.

This clonotype was detected only a few times. This sequence joins TRBV6-1 and TRBJ2-7; 13 bases line up with TRBD2. CDR1 is MNHNS, CDR2 SASEGT, per germline. The CDR3 sequence is 16 residues long. The V and J ends lost 5 bases and 2 bases, in that order; junction bases with no gene match: 6. In DNA form, the CDR3 reads TGTGCCAGCAGTTCCGGACTAGCGGGAGCTACCTACGAGCAGTACTTC. Translated: CASSSGLAGATYEQYF.

This clonotype has a handful of counts. This chain joins TRBV28 and TRBJ2-1, with D perhaps TRBD1 (6 bases). The CDR3 consists of 15 residues. CDR1 and CDR2 from the germline V gene are MDHEN and SYDVKM. V dropped 3 bases and J dropped 6 bases, with 15 bases sitting between them. The CDR3 sequence: CASSFGSQGLNEQFF. As DNA, the CDR3 is TGTGCCAGCAGTTTTGGGTCCCAGGGGCTCAATGAGCAGTTCTTC. Supplemented by reference TRBV28 and TRBJ2-1, the full variable domain reads DVKVTQSSRYLVKRTGEKVFLECVQDMDHENMFWYRQDPGLGLRLIYFSYDVKMKEKGDIPEGYSVSREKKERFSLILESASTNQTSMYLCASSFGSQGLNEQFFGPGTRLTVL.

Of note for this clonotype: A much larger clonotype is one base distant, so this may be a read error. The V call is TRBV30, the J call TRBJ2-5; D remains unclear. The germline CDR1 and CDR2 sequences are GTSNPN and SVGIG (reference sequence). Trimming pared 2 bases from V and 0 bases from J, leaving 1 base between. CDR3 length equals 11 residues. The CDR3 loop is CAWSNQETQYF. The CDR3 DNA sequence: TGTGCCTGGAGTAACCAAGAGACCCAGTACTTC. Together with reference TRBV30 and TRBJ2-5, the CDR3 gives the full variable domain: SQTIHQWPATLVQPVGSPLSLECTVEGTSNPNLYWYRQAAGRGLQLLFYSVGIGQISSEVPQNLSASRPQDRQFILSSKKLLLSDSGFYLCAWSNQETQYFGPGTRLLVL.

The CDR3 DNA sequence: TGCGCCAGCCGGGCGGGGGACAGGGGGAATCAGCCCCAGCATTTT. Protein: CASRAGDRGNQPQHF. The chain joins TRBV5-1 to TRBJ1-5, with TRBD1 matching over 11 bases. CDR1 SGHRS and CDR2 YFSETQ come from the germline V gene. V dropped 7 bases and J dropped 4; count of bases not matched to a gene: 7. The CDR3 has 15 residues.

This clonotype was observed many times. This chain links TRBV11-2 with TRBJ2-2, with 10 bases that match TRBD2. Trimming removed 2 bases from V and 4 bases from J; junction bases left unmatched: 7. Germline V gene lookup returns CDR1 SGHAT and CDR2 FQNNGV. This CDR3 region has 17 residues. CDR3 in DNA: TGTGCCAGCAGCTTAAGGGTAGCGGGAGGACTCACCGGGGAGCTGTTTTTT. Translated: CASSLRVAGGLTGELFF.

CDR3: CASSLAPDGNEQFF. The CDR3 DNA reads as TGTGCCAGCAGCTTAGCTCCCGATGGAAATGAGCAGTTCTTC. This chain uses TRBV7-2 with TRBJ2-1; D gene uncertain. Trimming pared 0 bases from V and 7 bases from J, leaving 10 bases between. In germline, CDR1 is SGHTA, CDR2 FQGNSA. This CDR3 spans 14 amino acids.

This clonotype was seen many times. V usage is TRBV18 and J usage is TRBJ2-1; 7 bases line up with TRBD2. The CDR3 contains 13 residues. J gave up 8 bases and V 3 bases, and 4 bases lay outside the gene matches. The V gene's germline CDR1 is KGHSH and CDR2 LQKENI. The CDR3 sequence is CASSPLAGDEQFF. CDR3 nucleotides: TGTGCCAGCTCACCTCTTGCGGGAGATGAGCAGTTCTTC.

Ten or more counts support this clonotype. The chain recombines TRBV18 with TRBJ1-1, with unresolved D. CDR1 is KGHSH and CDR2 is LQKENI in the germline V gene. Trimming pared 0 bases from V and 2 bases from J, leaving 10 bases between. There are 15 residues in the CDR3. The CDR3 bases are TGTGCCAGCTCACCACCTCGTGTGGAAAACACTGAAGCTTTCTTT. It codes for CASSPPRVENTEAFF.

This chain connects TRBV19 to TRBJ1-5; D possibly corresponds to TRBD1 (6 bases). This CDR3 is built from 18 residues. Germline assignment: CDR1 LNHDA and CDR2 SQIVND (reference sequence). Between the trimmed V and J ends, which lost 4 bases and 9 bases, there was a span of 28 bases. The CDR3 sequence: CASSTSLGGGPHTRPQHF. CDR3 in DNA: TGTGCCAGTAGTACCTCTCTCGGTGGGGGGCCCCATACACGGCCCCAGCATTTT. The full variable domain, in which reference TRBV19 and TRBJ1-5 provide the parts outside the CDR3, is DGGITQSPKYLFRKEGQNVTLSCEQNLNHDAMYWYRQDPGQGLRLIYYSQIVNDFQKGDIAEGYSVSREKKESFPLTVTSAQKNPTAFYLCASSTSLGGGPHTRPQHFGDGTRLSIL.

As regards this clonotype: It may be a read error: a sequence one base away is much more abundant. The J gene is TRBJ2-3, the V gene TRBV11-2, with D possibly being TRBD1 (6 bases). The CDR3 sequence is 15 residues long. Per the germline V gene, CDR1 is SGHAT and CDR2 is FQNNGV. The CDR3 region is CASSLSQGNTDTRYF. The DNA for the CDR3 is TGTGCCAGCAGCTTATCACAGGGCAACACAGATACGCGGTATTTT.

This clonotype was observed at least ten times. This may arise from a read error, as a much more abundant clone is one base away. The rearrangement links TRBV20-1 to TRBJ2-7, with TRBD2 matching over 9 bases. CDR3 length: 13 residues. CDR1 and CDR2 from the germline V gene are DFQATT and SNEGSKA (reference sequence). Trimming cost V 1 base and J 3 bases; bases outside gene matches: 1. CDR3 sequence reads: CSARALAGYEQYF. The CDR3 nucleotides read TGCAGTGCTAGAGCACTAGCGGGCTACGAGCAGTACTTC.

This clonotype occurred many times. This chain uses TRBV7-8 with TRBJ1-2, with TRBD1 identical over 7 bases. Germline values: CDR1 SGHVS, CDR2 FQNEAQ. The V segment lost 5 bases and the J segment 3 bases; nucleotides outside the gene matches: 9. CDR3 length: 15 amino acids. Here the CDR3 reads CASSPGDSYHYGYTF. The DNA for the CDR3 is TGTGCCAGCAGCCCAGGGGACAGCTACCACTATGGCTACACCTTC.

The chain is built from TRBV19 and TRBJ2-1; 10 bases fit TRBD2. J was trimmed by 10 bases and V by 7 bases; bases with no gene match: 10. In germline, CDR1 is LNHDA, CDR2 SQIVND (reference sequence). The CDR3 sequence is 14 residues long. The CDR3 bases are TGTGCCAGTATGGGAACTAGCGGGACTTCGGAGCAGTTCTTC. It is translated as CASMGTSGTSEQFF.

This clonotype was picked up many times. The chain recombines TRBV28 with TRBJ2-1; the D is unclear. This CDR3 spans 15 amino acids. With 3 bases removed from V and 0 bases from J, the gap between germline ends came to 9 bases. Germline CDR1 is MDHEN and CDR2 is SYDVKM. The CDR3, as DNA: TGTGCCAGCAGTTTTTGGGCCGGCTCCTACAATGAGCAGTTCTTC. Translation gives CASSFWAGSYNEQFF.

Many counts were recorded for this clonotype. This chain joins TRBV20-1 and TRBJ1-5, with D maybe TRBD1 (6 bases). The V end lost 2 bases, the J end lost 6 bases, and 14 bases lay between the germline ends. Looked up from germline, CDR1 is DFQATT and CDR2 is SNEGSKA (reference sequence). The CDR3 covers 14 residues. The chain's CDR3 is CSARPRQVGQPQHF. For the CDR3, the DNA is TGCAGTGCTAGACCCCGACAGGTTGGTCAGCCCCAGCATTTT.

The chain couples TRBV5-4 to TRBJ2-2, with D perhaps TRBD2 (6 bases). The germline CDR1 and CDR2 sequences are SGHNT and YYREEE (reference sequence). Trimming pared 5 bases from V and 4 bases from J, leaving 18 bases between. The CDR3 consists of 16 residues. The CDR3 protein is CASSPGPGALTGELFF. The CDR3, as DNA: TGTGCCAGCAGTCCGGGACCGGGAGCGCTCACCGGGGAGCTGTTTTTT.

V usage is TRBV6-1 and J usage is TRBJ2-3, with 12 bases that match TRBD2. The CDR3 sequence is 15 residues long. Germline trimming cut 7 bases from V and 4 bases from J; bases unmatched to any gene: 6. Germline CDR1 reads MNHNS; CDR2 reads SASEGT. The CDR3 reads CASTQTSGSSDTQYF. The CDR3 coding sequence is TGTGCCAGCACCCAGACTAGCGGGAGTTCAGATACGCAGTATTTT.

This chain joins TRBV6-2 or TRBV6-3 and TRBJ2-1; D remains ambiguous. This CDR3 has 18 amino acids. The V gene lost 2 bases and the J gene lost 4 bases, with 21 bases spanning the gap. Germline values: CDR1 MNHEY, CDR2 SVGEGT. The CDR3 reads CASSYNSWGDPTYNEQFF. The CDR3 DNA is TGTGCCAGCAGTTACAATTCATGGGGTGACCCCACATACAATGAGCAGTTCTTC.

This clonotype has ten or more counts. The rearrangement joins TRBV30 to TRBJ1-1; D is ambiguous. The CDR3 is 11 residues long. Germline CDR1 is GTSNPN and CDR2 is SVGIG (reference sequence). V lost 5 bases and J 4 bases, leaving 8 bases between the germline ends. CDR3 loop: CAWAPSTEAFF. The DNA of the CDR3 is TGTGCCTGGGCCCCCAGCACTGAAGCTTTCTTT.

This clonotype appeared a few times. The chain joins TRBV20-1 to TRBJ1-2; no clear D. The CDR3 length is 14 residues. V was shortened by 0 bases and J by 1 base, with 9 bases between the two germline ends. Per the germline V gene, CDR1 is DFQATT and CDR2 is SNEGSKA (reference sequence). In DNA form, the CDR3 reads TGCAGTGCTAGAGACCCGGATATTAACTATGGCTACACCTTC. Translated, it gives CSARDPDINYGYTF.

The chain employs TRBV7-2 and TRBJ2-7; D not certain. With 1 base removed from V and 3 bases from J, the gap between germline ends came to 7 bases. CDR1 is SGHTA and CDR2 is FQGNSA in the germline V gene. The CDR3 has 13 residues. The CDR3 region has the DNA TGTGCCAGCAGCTTAGAAGAGAACTACGAGCAGTACTTC. Residues: CASSLEENYEQYF.

Turning to this clonotype: One junction end disagrees with the germline gene, perhaps due to a read error. The V call is TRBV28, the J call TRBJ2-3; maybe TRBD1 (6 bases). Germline assignment: CDR1 MDHEN and CDR2 SYDVKM. This CDR3 comprises 15 residues. In DNA form, the CDR3 reads TGTGCCAGCAGTTTAATGGGGGCTAGCACAGATGCGCAGTATTTT. It codes for CASSLMGASTDAQYF.

This clonotype is a singleton in its sample. The V gene is TRBV4-3, the J gene TRBJ1-5; no definite D call. The CDR3 is 16 amino acids. CDR1 and CDR2 (germline): LGHNA, YSLEER. Trimming cost V 2 bases and J 2 bases, with 13 bases left between them. As DNA, the CDR3 is TGCGCCAGCAGCCAACATCGAGGCGTCCGCAATCAGCCCCAGCATTTT. Translation gives CASSQHRGVRNQPQHF.